Below are 10 T cell receptor beta chains sequenced from a single sample in a study of blood T cell repertoires in COVID-19. TCRdb's copy holds only in-frame clones and misses some; the assay was immunoSEQ multiplex PCR. The table shows hundreds of thousands of clones, with 86% occurring only once. The sequencing sample was made of PBMCs or T cells enriched from blood (not recorded which). The source of these receptors is a woman between 50 and 59 years old who had recovered from COVID-19.

The chain couples TRBV28 to TRBJ1-6; 9 bases are shared with TRBD1. The V gene end was trimmed by 6 bases and the J gene end by 9 bases; junction bases not matched to a gene: 6. The CDR3 sequence is 14 residues long. Germline CDR1 reads MDHEN; CDR2 reads SYDVKM. CDR3 sequence reads: CASSKGQGSSPLHF. The CDR3 nucleotides are TGTGCCAGCAGCAAGGGACAGGGAAGTTCACCCCTCCACTTT.

The chain employs TRBV11-3 and TRBJ2-1, with 16 bases aligning to TRBD2. The CDR3 loop spans 18 amino acids. CDR1 and CDR2 from the germline V gene are SGHNT and YENEEA. The junction had 7 bases not matched to a gene; V was cut back by 4 bases and J by 4 bases. The CDR3 protein is CASSSGTSGGAGYNEQFF. CDR3 coding DNA: TGTGCCAGCAGCTCCGGGACTAGCGGGGGGGCCGGTTACAATGAGCAGTTCTTC.

The V call is TRBV11-2, the J call TRBJ2-1; D is ambiguous. Germline V gives CDR1 SGHAT, CDR2 FQNNGV. The CDR3 loop spans 12 amino acids. Between the trimmed V and J ends, which lost 0 bases and 10 bases, there was a span of 7 bases. The DNA for the CDR3 is TGTGCCAGCAGCTTAGACTGGCGGGAGCAGTTCTTC. Translating it yields CASSLDWREQFF.

V and J are TRBV7-9 and TRBJ1-4, with 8 bases lining up with TRBD1. The CDR3 extends over 16 amino acids. Germline lookup yields CDR1 SEHNR and CDR2 FQNEAQ (reference sequence). Losses at the gene ends were 3 bases for V and 1 base for J; bases not matched to a gene: 4. The CDR3 reads CASSLLGQGTNEKLFF. The CDR3 DNA is TGTGCCAGCAGCTTGCTCGGACAGGGAACTAATGAAAAACTGTTTTTT.

V gene TRBV5-1 combines with J gene TRBJ1-2; 7 bases align to TRBD1. The germline CDR1 and CDR2 sequences are SGHRS and YFSETQ. With V trimmed by 1 base and J by 8 bases, 11 bases remained unmatched. This CDR3 is 15 amino acids long. The CDR3 DNA reads as TGCGCCAGCAGCTTGAATAGGGGGCAAATGGAGGGCTACACCTTC. It encodes CASSLNRGQMEGYTF.

V is TRBV18 and J is TRBJ1-1; TRBD1 matches 10 bases. V shed 3 bases and J 4 bases; nucleotides not matched to a gene: 11. Germline V gene data show CDR1 as KGHSH and CDR2 as LQKENI. CDR3 length: 17 residues. DNA for the CDR3: TGTGCCAGCTCACCCCTAAGGACAGGGGGAGGGAGCACTGAAGCTTTCTTT. Translating gives CASSPLRTGGGSTEAFF.

The chain is built from TRBV7-8 and TRBJ2-5; 7 bases are a match to TRBD1. This CDR3 has 17 residues. Trimming removed 1 base from V and 5 bases from J; junction bases left unmatched: 13. Germline loops: CDR1 SGHVS, CDR2 FQNEAQ. DNA for the CDR3: TGTGCCAGCAGCTTAGTGCCCTGGACAGGCGCCAGGGAGACCCAGTACTTC. Its translation is CASSLVPWTGARETQYF.

This clone was detected once. J is TRBJ2-7 and V is TRBV11-2, with 12 nucleotides matching TRBD2. The CDR3 is made up of 15 amino acids. CDR1 is SGHAT, CDR2 FQNNGV, per germline. Trimming removed 6 bases from V and 2 bases from J; junction bases left unmatched: 5. CDR3 sequence (DNA): TGTGCCAGCAGGCCCCGACTAGCGGGAGCCTACGAGCAGTACTTC. Protein: CASRPRLAGAYEQYF.

The V gene is TRBV24-1, the J gene TRBJ2-1, with D possibly matching TRBD2 (7 bases). This CDR3 comprises 14 residues. V was trimmed by 4 bases and J by 15 bases, leaving 21 bases between them. Germline CDR1 and CDR2: KGHDR and SFDVKD. The CDR3 protein is CATSDPGGAGAVFF. In DNA, the CDR3 is TGTGCCACCAGTGACCCCGGGGGCGCGGGAGCGGTGTTCTTC.

V and J are TRBV19 and TRBJ1-4; TRBD1 matches at 10 bases. This CDR3 is built from 13 residues. CDR1 and CDR2 from the germline V gene are LNHDA and SQIVND (reference sequence). V gave up 5 bases and J gave up 10 bases; unmatched junction bases: 4. CDR3 amino acids: CASSPTGGGKLFF. The CDR3 DNA follows: TGTGCCAGTAGTCCGACAGGGGGCGGAAAACTGTTTTTT.